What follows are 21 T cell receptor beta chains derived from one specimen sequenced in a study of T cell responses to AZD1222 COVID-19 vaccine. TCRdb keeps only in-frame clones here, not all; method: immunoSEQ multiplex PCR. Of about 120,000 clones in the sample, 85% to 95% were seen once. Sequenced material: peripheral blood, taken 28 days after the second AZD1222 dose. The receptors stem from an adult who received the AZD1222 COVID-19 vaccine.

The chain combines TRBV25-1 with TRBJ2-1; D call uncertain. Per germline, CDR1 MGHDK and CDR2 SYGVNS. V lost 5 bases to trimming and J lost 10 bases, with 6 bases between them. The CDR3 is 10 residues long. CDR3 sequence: CASSLGEQFF. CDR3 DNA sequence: TGTGCCAGCAGTCTCGGGGAGCAGTTCTTC.

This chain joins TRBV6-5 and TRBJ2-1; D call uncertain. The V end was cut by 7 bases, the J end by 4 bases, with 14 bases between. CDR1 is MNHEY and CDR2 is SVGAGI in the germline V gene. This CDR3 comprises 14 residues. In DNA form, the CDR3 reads TGTGCCAGCAAGGTGGTCCCGGAATACAATGAGCAGTTCTTC. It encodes CASKVVPEYNEQFF.

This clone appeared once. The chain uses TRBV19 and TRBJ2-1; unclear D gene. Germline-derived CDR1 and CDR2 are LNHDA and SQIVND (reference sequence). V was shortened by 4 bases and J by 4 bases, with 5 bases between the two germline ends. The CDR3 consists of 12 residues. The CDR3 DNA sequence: TGTGCCAGTAGTACTCGGTACAATGAGCAGTTCTTC. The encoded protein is CASSTRYNEQFF.

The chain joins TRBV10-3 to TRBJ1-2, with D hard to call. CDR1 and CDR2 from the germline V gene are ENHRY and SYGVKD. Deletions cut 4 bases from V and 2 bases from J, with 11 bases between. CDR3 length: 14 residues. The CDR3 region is CAISGANGNYGYTF. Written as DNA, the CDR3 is TGTGCCATCAGTGGTGCGAACGGAAACTATGGCTACACCTTC.

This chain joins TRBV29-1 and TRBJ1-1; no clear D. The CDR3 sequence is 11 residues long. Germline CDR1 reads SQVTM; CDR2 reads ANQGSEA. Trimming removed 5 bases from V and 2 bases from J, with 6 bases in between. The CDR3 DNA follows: TGCAGCGTTAATACAAACACTGAAGCTTTCTTT. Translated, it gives CSVNTNTEAFF. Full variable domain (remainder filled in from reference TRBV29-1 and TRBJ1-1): SAVISQKPSRDICQRGTSLTIQCQVDSQVTMMFWYRQQPGQSLTLIATANQGSEATYESGFVIDKFPISRPNLTFSTLTVSNMSPEDSSIYLCSVNTNTEAFFGQGTRLTVV.

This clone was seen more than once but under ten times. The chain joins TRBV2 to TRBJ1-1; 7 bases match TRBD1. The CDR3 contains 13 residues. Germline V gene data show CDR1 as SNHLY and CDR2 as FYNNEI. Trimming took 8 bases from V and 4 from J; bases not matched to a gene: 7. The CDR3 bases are TGTGCCAGCTGTAGGGGGCCTGGCACTGAAGCTTTCTTT. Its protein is CASCRGPGTEAFF.

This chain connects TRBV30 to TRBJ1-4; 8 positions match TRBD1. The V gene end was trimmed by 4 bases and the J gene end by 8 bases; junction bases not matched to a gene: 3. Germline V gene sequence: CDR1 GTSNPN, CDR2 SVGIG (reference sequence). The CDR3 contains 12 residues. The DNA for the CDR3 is TGTGCCTGGAACAGGGGGAGGGAAAAACTGTTTTTT. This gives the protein CAWNRGREKLFF.

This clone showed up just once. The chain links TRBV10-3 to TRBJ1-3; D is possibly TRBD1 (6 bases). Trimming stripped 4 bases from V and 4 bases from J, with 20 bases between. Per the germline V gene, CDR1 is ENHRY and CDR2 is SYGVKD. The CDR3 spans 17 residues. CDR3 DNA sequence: TGTGCCATCAGTGGGTACCTAGGGGGGCCTTCAGGAAACACCATATATTTT. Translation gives CAISGYLGGPSGNTIYF.

The CDR3 nucleotides read TGCAGCGCCCGACTAGCGGGAGGTTCGGAGACCCAGTACTTC. Translating gives CSARLAGGSETQYF. The rearrangement uses TRBV29-1 and TRBJ2-5; 13 positions agree with TRBD2. This CDR3 has 14 residues. With V trimmed by 7 bases and J by 5 bases, 7 bases remained unmatched. CDR1 is SQVTM, CDR2 ANQGSEA, per germline.

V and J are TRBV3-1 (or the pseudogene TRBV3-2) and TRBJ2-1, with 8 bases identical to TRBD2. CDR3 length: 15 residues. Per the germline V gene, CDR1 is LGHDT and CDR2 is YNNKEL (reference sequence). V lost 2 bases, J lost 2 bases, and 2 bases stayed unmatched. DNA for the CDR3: TGTGCCAGCAGCCAATACGGGGGGGCCTACAATGAGCAGTTCTTC. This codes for CASSQYGGAYNEQFF.

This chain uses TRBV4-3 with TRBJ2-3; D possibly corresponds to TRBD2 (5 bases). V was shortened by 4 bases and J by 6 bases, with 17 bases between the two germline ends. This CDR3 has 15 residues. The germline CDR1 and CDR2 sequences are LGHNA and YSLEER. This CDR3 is CASSLVASSEDTQYF. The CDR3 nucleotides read TGCGCCAGCAGCCTCGTAGCGTCAAGCGAGGATACGCAGTATTTT.

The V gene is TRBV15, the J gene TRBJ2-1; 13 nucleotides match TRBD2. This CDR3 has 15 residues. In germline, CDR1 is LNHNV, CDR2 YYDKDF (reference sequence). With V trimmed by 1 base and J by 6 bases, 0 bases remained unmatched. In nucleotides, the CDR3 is TGTGCCACCAGCAGAGGGACTAGCGGGGGCAATGAGCAGTTCTTC. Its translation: CATSRGTSGGNEQFF.

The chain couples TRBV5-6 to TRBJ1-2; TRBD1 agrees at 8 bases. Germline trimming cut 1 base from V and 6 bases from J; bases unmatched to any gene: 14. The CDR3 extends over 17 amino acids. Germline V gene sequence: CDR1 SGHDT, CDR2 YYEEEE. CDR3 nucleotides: TGTGCCAGCAGCTTGTTTGGTATTCAGGGGGCGCATAATGGCTACACCTTC. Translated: CASSLFGIQGAHNGYTF.

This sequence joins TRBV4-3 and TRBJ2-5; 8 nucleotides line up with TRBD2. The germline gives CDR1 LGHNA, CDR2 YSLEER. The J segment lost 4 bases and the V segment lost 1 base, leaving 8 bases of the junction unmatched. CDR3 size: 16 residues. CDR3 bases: TGCGCCAGCAGCCAAGGTCCGGGAGGGCCTGGAGAGACCCAGTACTTC. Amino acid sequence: CASSQGPGGPGETQYF.

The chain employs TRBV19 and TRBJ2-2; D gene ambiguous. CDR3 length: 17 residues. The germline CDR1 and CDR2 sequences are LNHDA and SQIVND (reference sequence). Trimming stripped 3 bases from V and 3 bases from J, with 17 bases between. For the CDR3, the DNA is TGTGCCAGTAGTATCACCCCTCATTGGAGAGACACCGGGGAGCTGTTTTTT. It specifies CASSITPHWRDTGELFF. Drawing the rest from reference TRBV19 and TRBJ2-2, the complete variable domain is DGGITQSPKYLFRKEGQNVTLSCEQNLNHDAMYWYRQDPGQGLRLIYYSQIVNDFQKGDIAEGYSVSREKKESFPLTVTSAQKNPTAFYLCASSITPHWRDTGELFFGEGSRLTVL.

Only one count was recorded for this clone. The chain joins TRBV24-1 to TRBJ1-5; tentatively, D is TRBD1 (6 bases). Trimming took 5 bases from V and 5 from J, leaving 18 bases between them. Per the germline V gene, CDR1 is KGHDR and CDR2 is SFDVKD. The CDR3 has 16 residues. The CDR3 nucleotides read TGTGCCACCAGTGGGCAGGGACGGGGGCCACATCAGCCCCAGCATTTT. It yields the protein CATSGQGRGPHQPQHF.

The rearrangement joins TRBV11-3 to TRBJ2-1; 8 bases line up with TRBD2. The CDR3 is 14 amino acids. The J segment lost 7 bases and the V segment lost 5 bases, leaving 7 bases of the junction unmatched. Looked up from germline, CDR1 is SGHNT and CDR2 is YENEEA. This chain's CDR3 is CASSRGGSENEQFF. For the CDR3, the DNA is TGTGCCAGCAGCCGGGGGGGTAGCGAGAATGAGCAGTTCTTC.

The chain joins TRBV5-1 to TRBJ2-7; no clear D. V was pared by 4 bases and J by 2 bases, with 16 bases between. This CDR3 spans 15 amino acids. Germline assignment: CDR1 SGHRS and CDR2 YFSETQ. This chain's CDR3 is CASSLDGEIPYEQYF. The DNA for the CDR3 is TGCGCCAGCAGCCTGGACGGAGAGATACCCTACGAGCAGTACTTC.

The CDR3, as DNA: TGTGCCAGCAGTGGGGGAACAGGGCCGGGAAACACCATATATTTT. As protein: CASSGGTGPGNTIYF. This rearrangement joins TRBV2 to TRBJ1-3; D is possibly TRBD1 (6 bases). Trimming cost V 4 bases and J 4 bases, with 14 bases left between them. There are 15 residues in the CDR3. Germline CDR1 is SNHLY and CDR2 is FYNNEI.

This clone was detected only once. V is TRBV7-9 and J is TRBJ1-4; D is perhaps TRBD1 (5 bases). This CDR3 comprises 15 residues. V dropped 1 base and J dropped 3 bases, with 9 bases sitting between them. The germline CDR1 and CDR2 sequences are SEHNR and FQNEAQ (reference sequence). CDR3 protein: CASSLDQGPNEKLFF. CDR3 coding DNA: TGTGCCAGCAGCTTAGATCAGGGCCCTAATGAAAAACTGTTTTTT.

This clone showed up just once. In DNA, the CDR3 is TGTGCCAGCAGGAGCGACAGGGGAGGAAATGAAAAACTGTTTTTT. Amino acid sequence: CASRSDRGGNEKLFF. The chain links TRBV7-2 to TRBJ1-4, with 8 bases identical to TRBD1. With 6 bases clipped from V and 5 bases from J, the junction kept 8 bases outside the gene matches. The germline V gene encodes CDR1 SGHTA and CDR2 FQGNSA. CDR3 size: 15 residues.